The next 15 T cell receptor beta chains were all read from a single sample in a study of T cell repertoires in cytomegalovirus infection. One entry per CDR3 protein results from TCRdb running MiXCR on the reads. Of around 170,000 distinct CDR3 sequences in the sample, roughly an eighth are singletons; the top ten hold around 27%. Source material: PBMCs. All receptors come from a human donor in good health (CMV status not recorded). Some clones in this sample may be carry-over from other donors' samples.

This chain joins TRBV5-1 and TRBJ2-6; D is ambiguous. The length of the CDR3 is 12 residues. Germline CDR1 and CDR2: SGHRS and YFSETQ. The V and J ends lost 1 base and 6 bases respectively, with 2 bases between them. The chain's CDR3 is CASSLTANVLTF. The DNA for the CDR3 is TGCGCCAGCAGCTTGACGGCCAACGTCCTGACTTTC.

V usage is TRBV28 and J usage is TRBJ2-1; D is uncertain. Trimming pared 8 bases from V and 5 bases from J, leaving 16 bases between. Germline V gene data show CDR1 as MDHEN and CDR2 as SYDVKM. This CDR3 comprises 14 residues. The CDR3 DNA follows: TGTGCCAGCCGCGAAGGGCGTTTGAACAATGAGCAGTTCTTC. Protein product: CASREGRLNNEQFF.

The chain couples TRBV10-3 to TRBJ2-1; TRBD2 is a possible D gene (6 bases). V dropped 6 bases and J dropped 4 bases, with 22 bases sitting between them. Germline V lookup: CDR1 ENHRY, CDR2 SYGVKD. The length of the CDR3 is 17 residues. The CDR3 loop reads CAISGGILVSNYNEQFF. The CDR3 nucleotides are TGTGCCATCAGCGGCGGGATTCTAGTATCCAATTACAATGAGCAGTTCTTC.

This clonotype was seen repeatedly, ten times or more. This chain connects TRBV7-8 to TRBJ2-1, with D perhaps TRBD1 or TRBD2 (5 bases each). The length of the CDR3 is 15 residues. V lost 0 bases and J lost 7, with 13 bases in between. Looked up from germline, CDR1 is SGHVS and CDR2 is FQNEAQ. CDR3 bases: TGTGCCAGCAGCTTAGCTGGGAGACAGTCGAATGAGCAGTTCTTC. This encodes CASSLAGRQSNEQFF.

V gene TRBV19 combines with J gene TRBJ1-2; no clear D. Looked up from germline, CDR1 is LNHDA and CDR2 is SQIVND (reference sequence). The CDR3 is made up of 14 amino acids. Trimming left V 2 bases short and J 4 bases short, with 11 bases between. CDR3 sequence reads: CASSISFGVYGYTF. CDR3 DNA: TGTGCCAGTAGTATATCTTTCGGGGTCTATGGCTACACCTTC. Filled out from reference TRBV19 and TRBJ1-2, the complete variable domain reads DGGITQSPKYLFRKEGQNVTLSCEQNLNHDAMYWYRQDPGQGLRLIYYSQIVNDFQKGDIAEGYSVSREKKESFPLTVTSAQKNPTAFYLCASSISFGVYGYTFGSGTRLTVV.

This clonotype was seen at least ten times. At one end, the junction sequence differs from germline, possibly due to a read error. V gene TRBV10-3 combines with J gene TRBJ1-6; 9 bases are a match to TRBD1. This CDR3 spans 17 amino acids. The germline gives CDR1 ENHRY, CDR2 SYGVKD. CDR3 DNA sequence: TGTGCCACCAGTCCCGGGACAGGGCAGGGCTATAATTCACCCCTCCACTTT. Its translation is CATSPGTGQGYNSPLHF.

This clonotype was recorded many times. V is TRBV20-1 and J is TRBJ2-7; no clear D. CDR1 is DFQATT and CDR2 is SNEGSKA in the germline V gene (reference sequence). Trimming stripped 0 bases from V and 2 bases from J, with 14 bases between. This CDR3 region has 15 residues. The CDR3 loop reads CSARDNNKAPYEQYF. DNA for the CDR3: TGCAGTGCTAGAGATAATAATAAGGCGCCCTACGAGCAGTACTTC.

The chain recombines TRBV12-3 or TRBV12-4 with TRBJ1-1, with unresolved D. V gave up 6 bases and J gave up 1 base, with 18 bases separating them. The CDR3 extends over 16 amino acids. CDR3 sequence (DNA): TGTGCCAGCAGCCCAGACGGGGATTTTGGGAACACTGAAGCTTTCTTT. This encodes CASSPDGDFGNTEAFF.

This clonotype was detected only a few times. This chain links TRBV29-1 with TRBJ2-7; D is possibly TRBD2 (6 bases). V lost 6 bases to trimming and J lost 3 bases, with 12 bases between them. This CDR3 is 12 amino acids long. Germline CDR1 reads SQVTM; CDR2 reads ANQGSEA. The CDR3 bases are TGCAGCGTCCTCGCGGGACTCTACGAGCAGTACTTC. Encoded protein: CSVLAGLYEQYF.

This clonotype was found many times. V is TRBV2 and J is TRBJ2-7; D is uncertain. The CDR3 contains 12 residues. V was clipped by 7 bases and J by 3 bases, with 10 bases between them. Germline lookup yields CDR1 SNHLY and CDR2 FYNNEI. The CDR3, as DNA: TGTGCCAGCAAAGGGTGGAACTACGAGCAGTACTTC. Encoded protein: CASKGWNYEQYF.

The chain employs TRBV5-1 and TRBJ2-7; possible D gene TRBD2, 6 bases. This CDR3 is built from 16 residues. Germline CDR1 reads SGHRS; CDR2 reads YFSETQ. Trimming left V 4 bases short and J 0 bases short, with 17 bases between. The CDR3 region is CASSIGGAKSSYEQYF. The CDR3 DNA sequence: TGCGCCAGCAGCATTGGCGGGGCCAAGAGCTCCTACGAGCAGTACTTC.

This clonotype showed up just a few times. The gene calls are TRBV4-2 and TRBJ1-2; 10 nucleotides match TRBD1. Germline V gene data show CDR1 as LGHNA and CDR2 as YNFKEQ. The length of the CDR3 is 19 residues. With 0 bases clipped from V and 0 bases from J, the junction kept 10 bases outside the gene matches. In DNA, the CDR3 is TGTGCCAGCAGCCAAGATCTAACGGCCGGACAGGGGGCTAACTATGGCTACACCTTC. Translated, it gives CASSQDLTAGQGANYGYTF.

This chain links TRBV7-2 with TRBJ2-1; D unresolved. Trimming cost V 5 bases and J 0 bases, with 8 bases left between them. The CDR3 covers 14 residues. Per germline, CDR1 SGHTA and CDR2 FQGNSA. The CDR3 DNA reads as TGTGCCAGCAGCCCAAGTGACTCCTACAATGAGCAGTTCTTC. Its protein product is CASSPSDSYNEQFF.

The chain recombines TRBV6-2 or TRBV6-3 with TRBJ2-1; D is tentatively TRBD1 or TRBD2 (5 bases each). Trimming took 4 bases from V and 4 from J, leaving 14 bases between them. The CDR3 spans 15 residues. Germline V gene lookup returns CDR1 MNHEY and CDR2 SVGEGT. The CDR3 reads CASSLYRGEYNEQFF. The CDR3 nucleotides are TGTGCCAGCAGTTTGTACCGGGGCGAATACAATGAGCAGTTCTTC.

V gene TRBV5-4 combines with J gene TRBJ2-1, with D maybe TRBD2 (7 bases). Trimming stripped 5 bases from V and 7 bases from J, with 13 bases between. The V gene's germline CDR1 is SGHNT and CDR2 YYREEE (reference sequence). CDR3 size: 13 residues. CDR3 region: CASSSRGANEQFF. CDR3 DNA: TGTGCCAGCAGTTCCCGGGGGGCGAATGAGCAGTTCTTC. Based on the CDR3 plus reference TRBV5-4 and TRBJ2-1, the full variable domain is ETGVTQSPTHLIKTRGQQVTLRCSSQSGHNTVSWYQQALGQGPQFIFQYYREEENGRGNFPPRFSGLQFPNYSSELNVNALELDDSALYLCASSSRGANEQFFGPGTRLTVL.